These T cell receptor beta chains were read from a single sample in a study of beta chain features in type 1 diabetes. The protocol was immunoSEQ multiplex PCR, while the TCRdb copy is restricted to in-frame clones and leaves out a portion. The data hold over 100,000 clones, with almost 40% observed a single time. Sequences were obtained from stem cell memory CD4+ T cells from blood. These receptors originate from a woman in her late teens or twenties in good health. Both conserved end residues are trimmed from each CDR3. Expanded clones are given a class, and other clones once, few, many or no size at all.

size: NA; J: TRBJ1-4; V: TRBV27; CDR3: ASSPSRRGNEKLF
size: once; J: TRBJ2-7; V: TRBV19; CDR3: ASSIVGRAVEQY
size: NA; J: TRBJ2-1; V: TRBV5-4; CDR3: ASSLAGRTPYNEQF
size: NA; J: TRBJ2-6; V: TRBV6-5; CDR3: ASRLGVAGANVLT
size: NA; J: TRBJ2-3; V: TRBV14; CDR3: ASSRSWGQNTDTQY
size: NA; J: TRBJ2-3; V: TRBV1; CDR3: TSSRDGLAGGTSTDTQY
size: NA; J: TRBJ2-7; V: TRBV5-1; CDR3: ASSRTTGGGEQY
size: few; J: TRBJ2-1; V: TRBV6-5; CDR3: ASSSQLVSNEQF
size: few; J: TRBJ1-1; V: TRBV28; CDR3: ASSLATRYTEAF
size: NA; J: TRBJ1-2; V: TRBV6-5; CDR3: ASSYRTENYGYT
size: few; J: TRBJ1-4; V: TRBV2; CDR3: ASSAGTGFEKLF
size: few; J: TRBJ1-1; V: TRBV18; CDR3: ASSPDRANTEAF
size: NA; J: TRBJ2-3; V: TRBV5-1; CDR3: ASSSLAGLNTDTQY
size: few; J: TRBJ2-7; V: TRBV7-8; CDR3: ASSLVGGRASYEQY
size: few; J: TRBJ2-4; V: TRBV6-6; CDR3: ASSPTSLLAKNIQY
size: NA; J: TRBJ2-3; V: TRBV5-8; CDR3: ASSPGTTSGRTDTQY
size: NA; J: TRBJ2-2; V: TRBV6-6; CDR3: ASSYESRSPGELF
size: NA; J: TRBJ2-5; V: TRBV30; CDR3: AWGLGGVPGETQY
size: NA; J: TRBJ2-1; V: TRBV10-3; CDR3: AISEVLFYNEQF
size: NA; J: TRBJ1-5; V: TRBV7-2; CDR3: ASSVRGNQPQH
size: few; J: TRBJ2-5; V: TRBV6-1; CDR3: ASLAGGPVETQY
size: NA; J: TRBJ2-7; V: TRBV19; CDR3: ASSIAGGRRSYEQY
size: once; J: TRBJ2-7; V: TRBV21-1; CDR3: ASSKKTSGRAPYEQY
size: few; J: TRBJ2-7; V: TRBV2; CDR3: AAKGQQYEQY
size: NA; J: TRBJ2-1; V: TRBV5-1; CDR3: ASSLEGTGGNEQF
size: NA; J: TRBJ2-2; V: TRBV29-1; CDR3: SVGPGLDGELF
size: NA; J: TRBJ2-6; V: TRBV5-1; CDR3: ASSLAFRGTHSGANVLT
size: NA; J: TRBJ1-5; V: TRBV21-1; CDR3: ASSSWHQPQH
size: few; J: TRBJ2-7; V: TRBV29-1; CDR3: SVAWGREQY
size: NA; J: TRBJ2-5; V: TRBV6-6; CDR3: ASSTPGLVLLETQY
size: NA; J: TRBJ1-2; V: TRBV7-9; CDR3: ASSLAGGPRYGYT
size: NA; J: NA; V: TRBV6-5; CDR3: ASRPTGIYEQY
size: NA; J: TRBJ2-1; V: TRBV18; CDR3: ASSPRTSGSYNEQF
size: NA; J: TRBJ1-1; V: TRBV30; CDR3: AWSGQANTEAF
size: NA; J: TRBJ2-1; V: TRBV5-1; CDR3: ASSLRQIADEQF
size: few; J: TRBJ2-1; V: TRBV28; CDR3: ASKEGNEQF
size: few; J: TRBJ2-4; V: TRBV29-1; CDR3: SIRTGNENIQY
size: few; J: TRBJ2-1; V: TRBV5-1; CDR3: ASSLGGSSYNEQF
size: NA; J: TRBJ2-5; V: TRBV4-1; CDR3: ASSQFPLAGEVRETQY
size: NA; J: TRBJ2-1; V: TRBV25-1; CDR3: ASSERGYEQF
size: NA; J: TRBJ1-1; V: TRBV18; CDR3: ASSLGQGTEAF
size: NA; J: TRBJ1-1; V: TRBV29-1; CDR3: SVRRGQYTEAF